This TCR beta chain was documented in a study of vaccination and CD4 T cells after COVID-19. Overall study context: The authors gave control cultures a CEFX pool, an HIV-1 Nef pool, or no peptide.

Note on this clonotype: Its target is unknown.

The germline CDR1 and CDR2 sequences are SQVTM and ANQGSEA. J gave up 7 bases and V 3 bases, and 12 bases lay outside the gene matches. CDR3 length equals 15 residues. With the Oncomine TCR Beta short-read assay, DNA from cultured CD4+ T cells was sequenced. TCRdb re-derived calls from the PCR reads in MiXCR, one entry per CDR3 protein. The repertoire holds 8,000 to 8,500 distinct CDR3 sequences, with 40% to 55% as singletons. Documented treatment: approximately 11-day PBMC culture with coronavirus spike peptide pools or control peptides (ViraFEST assay). The ViraFEST method relied on peptide pools to expand antigen-specific T cells, followed by TCR sequencing. Each well held approximately 2 million PBMCs in IL-2 (about 9.5 IU/ml) medium with around 9.4 ug/ml peptide pools.

The clonotype was recovered from a human donor who had recovered from COVID-19. The sample was CD4+ T cells from blood, cultured in vitro. The rearrangement uses TRBV29-1 and TRBJ1-2; 9 bases map to TRBD1. Here the CDR3 DNA reads TGCAGCGTTGACCTACAGGGGGCGCCCGCATCTGGCTACACCTTC. As protein: CSVDLQGAPASGYTF.